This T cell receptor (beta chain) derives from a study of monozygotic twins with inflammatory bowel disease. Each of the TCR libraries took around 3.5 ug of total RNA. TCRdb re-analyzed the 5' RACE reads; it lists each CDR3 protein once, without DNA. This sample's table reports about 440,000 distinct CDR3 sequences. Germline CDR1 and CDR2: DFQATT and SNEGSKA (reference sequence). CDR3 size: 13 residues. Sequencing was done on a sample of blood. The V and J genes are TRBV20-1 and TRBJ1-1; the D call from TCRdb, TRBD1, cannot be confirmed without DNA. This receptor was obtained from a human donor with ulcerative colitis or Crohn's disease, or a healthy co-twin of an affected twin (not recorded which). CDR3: CSARVQGAAEAFF.